The entry below gives a single T cell receptor (beta chain) sequence along with its context. Its target is not known. Germline V gives CDR1 LGHNA, CDR2 YSLEER. This CDR3 is 17 amino acids long. V dropped 0 bases and J dropped 2 bases, with 11 bases sitting between them. TCR cDNA, made by 5'RACE template switching, carried an added universal primer site and UMIs. TCRdb re-derived calls from the 5' RACE reads in MiXCR, one entry per CDR3 protein. The sample includes about 500,000 distinct CDR3 sequences, roughly 17% of them seen just once. This sample was taken from a study of T cells after yellow fever vaccination. Regarding the study as a whole: One caveat is that FACS-sorted repertoires could contain abundant clonotypes contaminating from the bulk population. The study re-detected most primary-vaccination clones after the booster (96% CD4, 88% CD8).

This receptor was identified in a man aged 18 to 35 who received the YFV17D yellow fever vaccine. The chain combines TRBV4-3 with TRBJ2-6, with D possibly matching TRBD2 (6 bases). The source was PBMCs, collected 5 days after the first yellow fever vaccination. CDR3 sequence (DNA): TGCGCCAGCAGCCAAGATTGGAGGGGACCTGGGGCCAACGTCCTGACTTTC. Translated, it gives CASSQDWRGPGANVLTF.